These T cell receptor beta chains were read from a single sample in a study of blood T cell repertoires in COVID-19. Generated by immunoSEQ multiplex PCR, the TCRdb table keeps only in-frame clones and is missing some. The table includes over 45,000 clones, 75% to 85% detected once. The sequencing input was peripheral blood. The receptors were gathered from a human donor in a cohort sampled during active COVID-19. CDR3s include the opening cysteine and the closing phenylalanine or tryptophan. D genes are given only for firm matches. Clone sizes are given selectively: once, few, many, or a class where the clone is expanded.

V gene: TRBV6-1
CDR3 length: 13
J gene: TRBJ2-7
D gene: TRBD2
clone size: -
CDR3 protein: CASNRLADYEQYF
CDR3 DNA: TGTGCCAGCAACAGACTAGCGGACTACGAGCAGTACTTC

V gene: TRBV9
CDR3 length: 14
J gene: TRBJ2-2
D gene: -
clone size: -
CDR3 protein: CASSVEGGTGELFF
CDR3 DNA: TGTGCCAGCAGCGTAGAAGGGGGAACCGGGGAGCTGTTTTTT

V gene: TRBV4-2
CDR3 length: 16
J gene: TRBJ2-1
D gene: TRBD2
clone size: -
CDR3 protein: CASSQDGTSGYNEQFF
CDR3 DNA: TGTGCCAGCAGCCAAGACGGGACTAGCGGCTACAATGAGCAGTTCTTC

V gene: TRBV19
CDR3 length: 16
J gene: TRBJ2-1
D gene: TRBD2
clone size: -
CDR3 protein: CASSIGPDPRGDEQFF
CDR3 DNA: TGTGCCAGTAGTATAGGCCCGGACCCACGGGGGGATGAGCAGTTCTTC

V gene: TRBV10-1
CDR3 length: 13
J gene: TRBJ2-7
D gene: TRBD2
clone size: -
CDR3 protein: CASSESGGLEQYF
CDR3 DNA: TGCGCCAGCAGTGAGAGCGGGGGCCTGGAGCAGTACTTC

V gene: TRBV4-1
CDR3 length: 15
J gene: TRBJ1-6
D gene: -
clone size: few
CDR3 protein: CASSQGGLGNSPLHF
CDR3 DNA: TGCGCCAGCAGCCAAGGAGGGCTGGGGAATTCACCCCTCCACTTT

V gene: TRBV7-2
CDR3 length: 16
J gene: TRBJ2-1
D gene: -
clone size: -
CDR3 protein: CASSPRRGGGPNEQFF
CDR3 DNA: TGTGCCAGCAGCCCCCGTAGGGGGGGAGGGCCCAATGAGCAGTTCTTC

V gene: TRBV19
CDR3 length: 15
J gene: TRBJ1-1
D gene: -
clone size: -
CDR3 protein: CASSIGQVENTEAFF
CDR3 DNA: TGTGCCAGTAGTATAGGACAGGTAGAGAACACTGAAGCTTTCTTT

V gene: TRBV15
CDR3 length: 14
J gene: TRBJ2-1
D gene: -
clone size: -
CDR3 protein: CATSRDRHGLEQFF
CDR3 DNA: TGTGCCACCAGCAGAGACAGACACGGATTGGAGCAGTTCTTC

V gene: TRBV28
CDR3 length: 14
J gene: TRBJ1-4
D gene: -
clone size: -
CDR3 protein: CASSTRQLNEKLFF
CDR3 DNA: TGTGCCAGCAGTACAAGACAGCTTAATGAAAAACTGTTTTTT

V gene: TRBV27
CDR3 length: 16
J gene: TRBJ2-1
D gene: TRBD2
clone size: -
CDR3 protein: CASSPIAGGPPDEQFF
CDR3 DNA: TGTGCCAGCAGTCCGATAGCGGGAGGGCCGCCAGATGAGCAGTTCTTC

V gene: TRBV28
CDR3 length: 16
J gene: TRBJ1-3
D gene: -
clone size: -
CDR3 protein: CASSLQGASSGNTIYF
CDR3 DNA: TGTGCCAGCAGTTTGCAGGGCGCGTCGTCTGGAAACACCATATATTTT

V gene: TRBV5-1
CDR3 length: 13
J gene: TRBJ2-1
D gene: -
clone size: -
CDR3 protein: CASRGASSSEQFF
CDR3 DNA: TGCGCCAGCAGGGGGGCCTCCAGTAGTGAGCAGTTCTTC

V gene: TRBV7-9
CDR3 length: 13
J gene: TRBJ2-7
D gene: -
clone size: -
CDR3 protein: CASSPRQGYEQYF
CDR3 DNA: TGTGCCAGCAGCCCTAGGCAGGGCTACGAGCAGTACTTC

V gene: TRBV18
CDR3 length: 13
J gene: TRBJ1-1
D gene: -
clone size: few
CDR3 protein: CASRGRENTEAFF
CDR3 DNA: TGTGCCAGTCGAGGACGGGAGAACACTGAAGCTTTCTTT

V gene: TRBV9
CDR3 length: 15
J gene: TRBJ2-7
D gene: TRBD1
clone size: once
CDR3 protein: CASSVETGDSYEQYF
CDR3 DNA: TGTGCCAGCAGCGTAGAAACAGGGGACTCCTACGAGCAGTACTTC

V gene: TRBV30
CDR3 length: 15
J gene: TRBJ2-5
D gene: TRBD1
clone size: -
CDR3 protein: CAWSLTGGQQETQYF
CDR3 DNA: TGTGCCTGGAGCCTGACAGGGGGCCAGCAAGAGACCCAGTACTTC

V gene: TRBV3-1/TRBV3-2
CDR3 length: 15
J gene: TRBJ2-3
D gene: TRBD2
clone size: -
CDR3 protein: CASSQSGSNADTQYF
CDR3 DNA: TGTGCCAGCAGCCAAAGCGGGAGTAACGCAGATACGCAGTATTTT

V gene: TRBV18
CDR3 length: 14
J gene: TRBJ2-5
D gene: -
clone size: -
CDR3 protein: CASSPRTGQETQYF
CDR3 DNA: TGTGCCAGCTCACCAAGAACAGGACAAGAGACCCAGTACTTC

V gene: TRBV5-1
CDR3 length: 16
J gene: TRBJ2-2
D gene: TRBD2
clone size: -
CDR3 protein: CASSESGSGKYGELFF
CDR3 DNA: TGCGCCAGCAGCGAGAGCGGGAGTGGTAAATACGGGGAGCTGTTTTTT

V gene: TRBV7-8
CDR3 length: 15
J gene: TRBJ2-1
D gene: -
clone size: -
CDR3 protein: CASSLGSAGYNEQFF
CDR3 DNA: TGTGCCAGCAGCTTAGGCTCGGCGGGTTACAATGAGCAGTTCTTC

V gene: TRBV5-1
CDR3 length: 13
J gene: TRBJ1-6
D gene: -
clone size: -
CDR3 protein: CASSYNSNSPLHF
CDR3 DNA: TGCGCCAGCAGCTACAATTCAAATTCACCCCTCCACTTT

V gene: TRBV7-8
CDR3 length: 14
J gene: TRBJ2-7
D gene: -
clone size: -
CDR3 protein: CASSLGYSTYEQYF
CDR3 DNA: TGTGCCAGCAGCTTAGGGTATAGCACCTACGAGCAGTACTTC

V gene: TRBV11-3
CDR3 length: 16
J gene: TRBJ2-2
D gene: TRBD2
clone size: -
CDR3 protein: CASSLRTSGNTGELFF
CDR3 DNA: TGTGCCAGCAGCCTCAGGACTAGCGGGAACACCGGGGAGCTGTTTTTT

V gene: TRBV6-1
CDR3 length: 16
J gene: TRBJ2-2
D gene: -
clone size: -
CDR3 protein: CASSEVRGHNTGELFF
CDR3 DNA: TGTGCCAGCAGTGAAGTCAGAGGACATAACACCGGGGAGCTGTTTTTT

V gene: TRBV9
CDR3 length: 19
J gene: TRBJ2-1
D gene: TRBD2
clone size: once
CDR3 protein: CASSKSTQTPGLAVNEQFF
CDR3 DNA: TGTGCCAGCAGCAAATCGACACAAACGCCGGGACTAGCGGTTAATGAGCAGTTCTTC

V gene: TRBV7-9
CDR3 length: 15
J gene: TRBJ2-3
D gene: -
clone size: -
CDR3 protein: CASSSIARSTDTQYF
CDR3 DNA: TGTGCCAGCAGCTCAATAGCCAGAAGCACAGATACGCAGTATTTT

V gene: TRBV5-1
CDR3 length: 12
J gene: TRBJ2-5
D gene: -
clone size: -
CDR3 protein: CASSFTRETQYF
CDR3 DNA: TGCGCCAGCAGCTTTACACGAGAGACCCAGTACTTC

V gene: TRBV6-1
CDR3 length: 16
J gene: TRBJ1-5
D gene: TRBD1
clone size: few
CDR3 protein: CASSEAPDRGGQPQHF
CDR3 DNA: TGTGCCAGCAGTGAAGCTCCGGACAGGGGTGGTCAGCCCCAGCATTTT

V gene: TRBV19
CDR3 length: 14
J gene: TRBJ1-1
D gene: TRBD1
clone size: -
CDR3 protein: CASTPTGEGTEAFF
CDR3 DNA: TGTGCCAGTACCCCGACAGGGGAAGGCACTGAAGCTTTCTTT

V gene: TRBV30
CDR3 length: 15
J gene: TRBJ2-7
D gene: -
clone size: -
CDR3 protein: CAWSPGGGGWNEQYF
CDR3 DNA: TGTGCCTGGAGCCCCGGAGGAGGAGGGTGGAACGAGCAGTACTTC

V gene: TRBV18
CDR3 length: 13
J gene: TRBJ1-4
D gene: -
clone size: once
CDR3 protein: CASFGQPNEKLFF
CDR3 DNA: TGTGCCAGCTTCGGACAGCCCAATGAAAAACTGTTTTTT

V gene: TRBV11-3
CDR3 length: 17
J gene: TRBJ2-3
D gene: TRBD2
clone size: -
CDR3 protein: CASSSGLAGLHTDTQYF
CDR3 DNA: TGTGCCAGCAGCTCAGGACTAGCGGGACTCCACACAGATACGCAGTATTTT

V gene: TRBV6-2/TRBV6-3
CDR3 length: 13
J gene: TRBJ1-2
D gene: -
clone size: -
CDR3 protein: CASSYGGNYGYTF
CDR3 DNA: TGTGCCAGCAGTTACGGAGGTAACTATGGCTACACCTTC

V gene: TRBV7-9
CDR3 length: 15
J gene: TRBJ2-7
D gene: -
clone size: -
CDR3 protein: CASSSSPGHNYEQYF
CDR3 DNA: TGTGCCAGCAGCTCGTCCCCCGGACACAACTACGAGCAGTACTTC

V gene: TRBV14
CDR3 length: 13
J gene: TRBJ2-4
D gene: -
clone size: -
CDR3 protein: CASSQDRGNIQYF
CDR3 DNA: TGTGCCAGCAGCCAAGACAGGGGAAACATTCAGTACTTC

V gene: TRBV29-1
CDR3 length: 13
J gene: TRBJ2-1
D gene: TRBD1
clone size: -
CDR3 protein: CSGRDRGRNEQFF
CDR3 DNA: TGCAGCGGGAGGGACAGGGGCAGGAATGAGCAGTTCTTC

V gene: TRBV18
CDR3 length: 15
J gene: TRBJ2-5
D gene: -
clone size: -
CDR3 protein: CASSFGSLPQETQYF
CDR3 DNA: TGTGCCAGCTCATTCGGGTCGCTTCCTCAAGAGACCCAGTACTTC

V gene: TRBV3-1/TRBV3-2
CDR3 length: 14
J gene: TRBJ2-7
D gene: -
clone size: -
CDR3 protein: CASSPHLGSYEQYF
CDR3 DNA: TGTGCCAGCAGCCCACATCTAGGCTCCTACGAGCAGTACTTC

V gene: TRBV2
CDR3 length: 15
J gene: TRBJ1-5
D gene: -
clone size: -
CDR3 protein: CASRRDINSNQPQHF
CDR3 DNA: TGTGCCAGCAGGAGGGACATAAATAGCAATCAGCCCCAGCATTTT

V gene: TRBV7-9
CDR3 length: 14
J gene: TRBJ2-5
D gene: TRBD1
clone size: -
CDR3 protein: CASSTGTGKETQYF
CDR3 DNA: TGTGCCAGCAGCACTGGGACAGGCAAAGAGACCCAGTACTTC

V gene: TRBV19
CDR3 length: 15
J gene: TRBJ2-1
D gene: TRBD2
clone size: -
CDR3 protein: CASSRTSGAYNEQFF
CDR3 DNA: TGTGCCAGTAGTAGGACTAGCGGGGCTTACAATGAGCAGTTCTTC

V gene: TRBV7-2
CDR3 length: 19
J gene: TRBJ1-6
D gene: TRBD1
clone size: -
CDR3 protein: CASSLLAAGGFRYNSPLHF
CDR3 DNA: TGTGCCAGCAGCTTACTGGCGGCAGGGGGCTTCCGCTATAATTCACCCCTCCACTTT

V gene: TRBV2
CDR3 length: 15
J gene: TRBJ2-2
D gene: TRBD2
clone size: -
CDR3 protein: CASSSLAGGTGELFF
CDR3 DNA: TGTGCCAGCAGTTCATTAGCGGGGGGGACCGGGGAGCTGTTTTTT